These 10 T cell receptor beta chains originate from one sample sequenced in a study of T cells in Graves' hyperthyroidism and ophthalmopathy. TCR beta CDR3 regions were amplified from RNA. The HTBI primer set was used in a first-round RT-PCR of the TCR CDR3. TCRdb re-analysed the multiplex PCR reads in MiXCR, keeping a single row per CDR3 protein. The repertoire has some 690,000 distinct CDR3 sequences, roughly 17% of them found once; the top ten carry around 16%. The source material was blood. Every receptor here comes from a man over 45 with Graves' hyperthyroidism.

The chain joins TRBV7-9 to TRBJ1-2; D perhaps matches TRBD1 (5 bases). CDR3 size: 15 residues. V dropped 3 bases and J dropped 1 base, with 12 bases sitting between them. Germline-derived CDR1 and CDR2 are SEHNR and FQNEAQ (reference sequence). CDR3 sequence (DNA): TGTGCCAGCAGCTTCGGGGCAGCCGGTAACTATGGCTACACCTTC. Amino acid sequence: CASSFGAAGNYGYTF.

This clonotype occurred a few times. The chain employs TRBV25-1 and TRBJ2-5; TRBD2 is a possible D gene (6 bases). The V end was cut by 4 bases, the J end by 9 bases, with 15 bases between. The CDR3 is 13 amino acids. Germline V gives CDR1 MGHDK, CDR2 SYGVNS. CDR3 sequence (DNA): TGTGCCAGCAGTGGGCCGGAGGGAGTACCCCAGTACTTC. The encoded protein is CASSGPEGVPQYF.

This clonotype occurred many times. CDR3 protein: CASIGYRAQSTDTQYF. In DNA form, the CDR3 reads TGTGCCAGCATCGGGTACAGGGCCCAGAGCACAGATACGCAGTATTTT. V and J are TRBV28 and TRBJ2-3, with a possible D match to TRBD1 (6 bases). This CDR3 contains 16 residues. Per germline, CDR1 MDHEN and CDR2 SYDVKM. V gave up 7 bases and J gave up 0 bases, with 17 bases separating them.

This clonotype was observed many times. The chain is built from TRBV2 and TRBJ2-7; D unresolved. The CDR3 is made up of 16 amino acids. Per the germline V gene, CDR1 is SNHLY and CDR2 is FYNNEI. The V gene lost 1 base and the J gene lost 2 bases, with 15 bases spanning the gap. CDR3 in DNA: TGTGCCAGCAGTGAAGATCTGTTTCTAGAGACCTACGAGCAGTACTTC. Residues: CASSEDLFLETYEQYF. Supplemented by reference TRBV2 and TRBJ2-7, the full variable domain reads EPEVTQTPSHQVTQMGQEVILRCVPISNHLYFYWYRQILGQKVEFLVSFYNNEISEKSEIFDDQFSVERPDGSNFTLKIRSTKLEDSAMYFCASSEDLFLETYEQYFGPGTRLTVT.

In this sample, this clonotype turned up many times. At one boundary the junction diverges from the germline segment, which might be a read error. In DNA, the CDR3 is TGCAGTGCTAGTCCCAGCTCTCGGGCCAACGTCCTGACTTTC. Its protein is CSASPSSRANVLTF. This chain joins TRBV20-1 and TRBJ2-6; no clear D. Per the germline V gene, CDR1 is DFQATT and CDR2 is SNEGSKA (reference sequence). CDR3 length equals 14 residues.

This clonotype was counted ten times or more. The chain uses TRBV27 and TRBJ1-1, with D possibly TRBD1 on 6 matching bases. Germline V gene lookup returns CDR1 MNHEY and CDR2 SMNVEV (reference sequence). The V gene lost 4 bases and the J gene lost 0 bases, with 15 bases spanning the gap. CDR3 length equals 16 residues. CDR3 in DNA: TGTGCCAGCAGTTCCCGGGGGGGCGGAATGAACACTGAAGCTTTCTTT. Its translation is CASSSRGGGMNTEAFF.

This chain connects TRBV24-1 to TRBJ2-3; D is undetermined. V lost 4 bases and J lost 4, with 11 bases in between. Germline CDR1 reads KGHDR; CDR2 reads SFDVKD. CDR3 length: 14 residues. CDR3 in amino acids: CATSEVGPPDTQYF. The CDR3 DNA is TGTGCCACCAGTGAAGTGGGCCCCCCAGATACGCAGTATTTT.

CDR3 DNA: TGTGCCAGCAGCGACAGGGAATTTCCCGGGGAGCTGTTTTTT. It translates to CASSDREFPGELFF. V is TRBV2 and J is TRBJ2-2; 7 bases are a match to TRBD1. The CDR3 consists of 14 residues. Germline-derived CDR1 and CDR2 are SNHLY and FYNNEI. J lost 6 bases, V lost 6 bases, and 7 bases had no gene match.

This chain uses TRBV29-1 with TRBJ1-3; TRBD1 aligns across 7 bases. With V trimmed by 4 bases and J by 4 bases, 4 bases remained unmatched. CDR1 and CDR2 from the germline V gene are SQVTM and ANQGSEA. The CDR3 sequence is 13 residues long. The DNA for the CDR3 is TGCAGCGTTGGCGACAGGGCCGGAAACACCATATATTTT. As protein: CSVGDRAGNTIYF.

V is TRBV18 and J is TRBJ1-1; D uncertain. This CDR3 comprises 14 residues. Per the germline V gene, CDR1 is KGHSH and CDR2 is LQKENI. The V and J ends lost 3 bases and 1 base respectively, with 9 bases between them. The CDR3 loop is CASSPTQANTEAFF. The CDR3 coding sequence is TGTGCCAGCTCACCGACGCAGGCGAACACTGAAGCTTTCTTT.